The 16 T cell receptor beta chains reported below all come from one sample, sequenced in a study of blood T cell repertoires in COVID-19. Assay used: immunoSEQ multiplex PCR; TCRdb lists only in-frame clones, some missing. The sample has about 230,000 clones; 86% are singletons. Sequenced material: peripheral blood. All receptors derive from a man between 50 and 59 years old with COVID-19, enrolled during active disease.

The gene calls are TRBV5-5 and TRBJ2-7; 7 bases align to TRBD1. Trimming removed 4 bases from V and 0 bases from J; junction bases left unmatched: 10. CDR1 SGHKS and CDR2 YYEKEE come from the germline V gene (reference sequence). The CDR3 length is 16 residues. CDR3 sequence: CASSARGQPTSYEQYF. CDR3 in DNA: TGTGCCAGCAGCGCCAGGGGACAGCCGACCTCCTACGAGCAGTACTTC. Looking up the rest from reference TRBV5-5 and TRBJ2-7 gives the full variable domain: DAGVTQSPTHLIKTRGQQVTLRCSPISGHKSVSWYQQVLGQGPQFIFQYYEKEERGRGNFPDRFSARQFPNYSSELNVNALLLGDSALYLCASSARGQPTSYEQYFGPGTRLTVT.

The rearrangement links TRBV6-6 to TRBJ2-1; D perhaps matches TRBD2 (6 bases). Trimming shortened V by 8 bases and J by 4 bases, and 12 bases separated the two germline ends. Germline CDR1 is MNHNY and CDR2 is SVGAGI (reference sequence). The length of the CDR3 is 13 residues. The CDR3: CASAGTYYNEQFF. For the CDR3, the DNA is TGTGCCAGCGCCGGGACTTATTACAATGAGCAGTTCTTC.

This clone was found once. The chain combines TRBV4-3 with TRBJ2-7; the D gene is possibly TRBD2 (8 bases). Germline V gives CDR1 LGHNA, CDR2 YSLEER. The V end was cut by 1 base, the J end by 3 bases, with 16 bases between. The CDR3 length is 16 residues. The CDR3 nucleotides read TGCGCCAGCAGCCAAGTCCAGGGGGGGACTAGCTACGAGCAGTACTTC. Protein product: CASSQVQGGTSYEQYF.

The CDR3 nucleotides are TGTGCCAGCAGCCCCCGGGACAGGGGGCGAAATGAGCAGTTCTTC. Residues: CASSPRDRGRNEQFF. The V call is TRBV7-2, the J call TRBJ2-1, with 12 positions matching TRBD1. The CDR3 is 15 amino acids. Trimming took 5 bases from V and 7 from J; bases not matched to a gene: 6. From germline, CDR1 is SGHTA and CDR2 FQGNSA. Together with reference TRBV7-2 and TRBJ2-1, the CDR3 gives the full variable domain: GAGVSQSPSNKVTEKGKDVELRCDPISGHTALYWYRQSLGQGLEFLIYFQGNSAPDKSGLPSDRFSAERTGGSVSTLTIQRTQQEDSAVYLCASSPRDRGRNEQFFGPGTRLTVL.

This clone has a single count. The gene calls are TRBV5-4 and TRBJ2-1, with 12 bases fitting TRBD2. Germline-derived CDR1 and CDR2 are SGHNT and YYREEE (reference sequence). The ends lost 4 bases at V and 3 bases at J; junction bases unmatched: 2. This CDR3 comprises 15 residues. The CDR3 sequence is CASSPTSGGYNEQFF. CDR3 nucleotide sequence: TGTGCCAGCAGCCCGACTAGCGGGGGCTACAATGAGCAGTTCTTC. The entire variable domain, with the rest obtained from reference TRBV5-4 and TRBJ2-1, is as follows: ETGVTQSPTHLIKTRGQQVTLRCSSQSGHNTVSWYQQALGQGPQFIFQYYREEENGRGNFPPRFSGLQFPNYSSELNVNALELDDSALYLCASSPTSGGYNEQFFGPGTRLTVL.

This clone was seen only once. The chain recombines TRBV11-2 with TRBJ2-1, with D unresolved. CDR3 size: 15 residues. The V end was cut by 4 bases, the J end by 5 bases, with 15 bases between. CDR1 is SGHAT, CDR2 FQNNGV, per germline. CDR3 residues: CASSSGPQAHNEQFF. The DNA for the CDR3 is TGTGCCAGCAGCTCCGGTCCCCAAGCCCACAATGAGCAGTTCTTC. Based on the CDR3 plus reference TRBV11-2 and TRBJ2-1, the full variable domain is EAGVAQSPRYKIIEKRQSVAFWCNPISGHATLYWYQQILGQGPKLLIQFQNNGVVDDSQLPKDRFSAERLKGVDSTLKIQPAKLEDSAVYLCASSSGPQAHNEQFFGPGTRLTVL.

This clone showed up just a few times. Other DNA sequences in this sample translate to the same CDR3. CDR3 sequence: CASSADRGGETQYF. CDR3 nucleotide sequence: TGTGCCAGCAGTGCCGACAGGGGTGGGGAGACCCAGTACTTC. The chain links TRBV2 to TRBJ2-5, with TRBD1 identical over 8 bases. Germline values: CDR1 SNHLY, CDR2 FYNNEI. V shed 4 bases, J shed 5 bases, and the junction held 6 bases outside the gene matches. The CDR3 loop spans 14 amino acids.

The V gene is TRBV5-1, the J gene TRBJ2-7; 10 nucleotides line up with TRBD2. Trimming cost V 5 bases and J 3 bases; bases outside gene matches: 14. From germline, CDR1 is SGHRS and CDR2 YFSETQ. This CDR3 spans 17 amino acids. Here the CDR3 DNA reads TGCGCCAGCAGATCCGGGCTAGCGGGAGTCTTAGGCTACGAGCAGTACTTC. It yields the protein CASRSGLAGVLGYEQYF.

The chain joins TRBV7-9 to TRBJ1-3; D unresolved. The germline V gene has CDR1 SEHNR and CDR2 FQNEAQ (reference sequence). This CDR3 comprises 14 residues. Trimming removed 5 bases from V and 0 bases from J, with 8 bases in between. The CDR3 loop is CASSAGSSGNTIYF. CDR3 bases: TGTGCCAGCAGCGCCGGGAGCTCTGGAAACACCATATATTTT.

The chain has TRBV2 and TRBJ2-7; possibly TRBD1 for D (5 bases). Trimming removed 5 bases from V and 2 bases from J, with 7 bases in between. Germline V CDR1 and CDR2: SNHLY, FYNNEI. The CDR3 is 12 residues long. Here the CDR3 reads CASSWTTYEQYF. The CDR3 nucleotides read TGTGCCAGCAGTTGGACAACCTACGAGCAGTACTTC.

The chain combines TRBV25-1 with TRBJ2-2, with TRBD2 matching 7 bases. Germline loops: CDR1 MGHDK, CDR2 SYGVNS. V lost 8 bases, J lost 2 bases, and 5 bases stayed unmatched. This CDR3 has 14 amino acids. CDR3 nucleotide sequence: TGTGCCAGCGCAAGGGACTACAACACCGGGGAGCTGTTTTTT. Encoded protein: CASARDYNTGELFF.

The chain recombines TRBV5-4 with TRBJ2-1; D may be TRBD1 (5 bases). CDR3 length: 16 amino acids. The V gene's germline CDR1 is SGHNT and CDR2 YYREEE (reference sequence). The V gene lost 0 bases and the J gene lost 5 bases, with 15 bases spanning the gap. CDR3 region: CASSLDLTEYNNEQFF. Written as DNA, the CDR3 is TGTGCCAGCAGCTTGGATTTGACAGAATATAACAATGAGCAGTTCTTC.

The V gene is TRBV27, the J gene TRBJ2-4; the D gene is possibly TRBD2 (6 bases). Germline CDR1 MNHEY, CDR2 SMNVEV (reference sequence). The CDR3 contains 15 residues. The V and J ends lost 9 bases and 0 bases respectively, with 15 bases between them. CDR3: CASRAGPQAKNIQYF. The CDR3 nucleotides are TGTGCCAGTCGGGCGGGGCCACAAGCCAAAAACATTCAGTACTTC.

This rearrangement joins TRBV6-2 or TRBV6-3 to TRBJ1-1; 9 positions match TRBD1. Losses at the gene ends were 1 base for V and 6 bases for J; bases not matched to a gene: 9. In germline, CDR1 is MNHEY, CDR2 SVGEGT. This CDR3 contains 16 residues. The CDR3 nucleotides read TGTGCCAGCAGTTACTGGGTCGGGACAGGGAGAGCTGAAGCTTTCTTT. This translates into CASSYWVGTGRAEAFF.

The chain joins TRBV28 to TRBJ1-4; no clear D gene. The CDR3 has 12 amino acids. Germline V CDR1 and CDR2: MDHEN, SYDVKM. Trimming left V 3 bases short and J 10 bases short, with 9 bases between. The CDR3 sequence: CASSLVSGKLFF. DNA for the CDR3: TGTGCCAGCAGTTTGGTTTCGGGAAAACTGTTTTTT.

The rearrangement links TRBV4-3 to TRBJ2-2; the D is unclear. The V and J ends lost 0 bases and 2 bases respectively, with 10 bases between them. This CDR3 contains 16 residues. Germline CDR1 and CDR2: LGHNA and YSLEER. The CDR3 nucleotides are TGCGCCAGCAGCCAAGATCAGGCAGACAACACCGGGGAGCTGTTTTTT. It is translated as CASSQDQADNTGELFF.